These T cell receptor beta chains were read from a single sample in a study of tumor-infiltrating lymphocytes in primary liver carcinoma. TCRdb ran MiXCR on the multiplex PCR reads and lists one entry per CDR3 protein. Of about 50,000 distinct CDR3 sequences in the sample, around 77% were seen once. Sequencing was performed on liver tumor tissue from sampling region 5. Receptor source: a man aged 35 to 55 with primary liver carcinoma and hepatitis B virus infection. The CDR3 runs from the conserved cysteine through the conserved F or W. The D gene is left open where the match is weak. Expanded clones get a size class; other rows say once, few or many, or leave the size out.

size: -
D: -
J: TRBJ2-2
V: TRBV11-1
DNA: TGTGCCAGCAGCTTTTGTGACTCCGGGGAGCCGTTTTTT
CDR3: CASSFCDSGEPFF

size: -
D: TRBD1
J: TRBJ2-3
V: TRBV4-3
DNA: TGCGCCAGCAGCCGGGGACAGGGCCCAGATGTGCAGTATTTT
CDR3: CASSRGQGPDVQYF

size: -
D: -
J: TRBJ2-3
V: TRBV11-2
DNA: TGTGCCAGCAGCTTAGTAGTTGGACGGGCGACATATACACGGCATTTT
CDR3: CASSLVVGRATYTRHF

size: few
D: TRBD2
J: TRBJ2-3
V: TRBV11-2
DNA: TGTGCCAGCAGCGAGGCCCCACAGAGACTAGCGGTCACAGATATGCAGTATTTT
CDR3: CASSEAPQRLAVTDMQYF

size: medium-sized
D: -
J: TRBJ2-7
V: TRBV29-1
DNA: TGCAGCGTTGCCGGGACTCCCCCCTACGAGCAGTACTTC
CDR3: CSVAGTPPYEQYF

size: -
D: -
J: TRBJ2-7
V: TRBV6-2/TRBV6-3
DNA: TGTGCCAGCAGTTACGAGCTACTCTACGAGCATTACTTC
CDR3: CASSYELLYEHYF

size: -
D: -
J: TRBJ2-5
V: TRBV6-1
DNA: TGTGCGAGCAGTGAACCACCACTGGGCAGTCTAGGGACCCAGTACTTC
CDR3: CASSEPPLGSLGTQYF

size: -
D: TRBD2
J: TRBJ2-3
V: TRBV7-8
DNA: TGTATCACCAGCTCCCCCGGGACTAGCGGGAGGAGTACGCAGTATTTT
CDR3: CITSSPGTSGRSTQYF

size: -
D: -
J: TRBJ1-1
V: TRBV6-2/TRBV6-3
DNA: TGTGCCAGCAGCCAAGGACAACAGGCGGTGGCCTTCTTT
CDR3: CASSQGQQAVAFF

size: -
D: -
J: TRBJ2-1
V: TRBV4-3
DNA: TGCGCCAGCAACCAAGGGACCGATTTCGACGAGCAGCTCTTC
CDR3: CASNQGTDFDEQLF

size: -
D: -
J: TRBJ2-6
V: TRBV11-2
DNA: TGTGCCAGCGGCATGGAGGGAGACAGCGGCATTTCCCTCTCTGGGACCAACGTCCTGACTTTC
CDR3: CASGMEGDSGISLSGTNVLTF

size: -
D: -
J: TRBJ2-1
V: TRBV4-2
DNA: TGTGCCAGTAGCCATGTTAGTTTTTCCGGCAATGAACACTTCTTC
CDR3: CASSHVSFSGNEHFF

size: -
D: -
J: TRBJ2-5
V: TRBV2
DNA: TGTGTCAGCAGTCGGGACACAGAAGAGACCCAGTACTTC
CDR3: CVSSRDTEETQYF

size: -
D: -
J: TRBJ1-1
V: TRBV29-1
DNA: TGCAGCGTTGTCAGAGGGGGGGTGAACACTGAAACTTTCTTT
CDR3: CSVVRGGVNTETFF

size: -
D: -
J: TRBJ2-7
V: TRBV7-9
DNA: TGTGTCAGCAGCACTACGGACCCCCCATACGAGCAGTACTTC
CDR3: CVSSTTDPPYEQYF

size: -
D: -
J: TRBJ2-7
V: TRBV6-6
DNA: TGTGCCAGCACCCCAGGACTCTCCTACGTTCAGTACTTC
CDR3: CASTPGLSYVQYF

size: -
D: -
J: TRBJ2-5
V: TRBV6-1
DNA: TGTGCCAGCAGTGAAGCACTTGGACAGCCACAGGAGACCCAGTACTTC
CDR3: CASSEALGQPQETQYF

size: few
D: -
J: TRBJ2-4
V: TRBV28
DNA: TGTGCCAGCATTTCGGTACTTATTCGGTACTTC
CDR3: CASISVLIRYF

size: once
D: -
J: TRBJ2-6
V: TRBV28
DNA: TGTGCCAGCTGTACACCGGGACAACTGGACTACTCTGGTGCCAACGTCCTGACTTTC
CDR3: CASCTPGQLDYSGANVLTF

size: many
D: TRBD2
J: TRBJ2-1
V: TRBV5-1
DNA: TGCGCCAGCAGTGCCTCGCGGGGGGGTGAGCAGTTCTTC
CDR3: CASSASRGGEQFF

size: -
D: -
J: TRBJ1-5
V: TRBV16
DNA: TGTGCTAGCGGCCAATCGAGACATAGCAATCAGCCCCAGCATTTT
CDR3: CASGQSRHSNQPQHF

size: many
D: -
J: TRBJ2-3
V: TRBV7-9
DNA: TGTGCCAGCAGCTTAAGGCGGCAGGGATTAGATACGCAGTATTTT
CDR3: CASSLRRQGLDTQYF

size: -
D: -
J: TRBJ2-1
V: TRBV11-3
DNA: TGTGTCAGCAGCTTAAGGGAAGGCGCTAACCCCTACAATGAGCAGTTCTTC
CDR3: CVSSLREGANPYNEQFF

size: -
D: TRBD1
J: TRBJ2-7
V: TRBV10-2
DNA: TGCGCCAGCATCGAGACAGGGGGAGGATACGATCAGTACTTC
CDR3: CASIETGGGYDQYF

size: -
D: -
J: TRBJ1-1
V: TRBV11-3
DNA: TGTGCCAGAAGCTTAGCAGTTAACACTGACGATTTCTTT
CDR3: CARSLAVNTDDFF

size: once
D: -
J: TRBJ2-1
V: TRBV4-3
DNA: TGCGCCGGCAGCCAAGATCGGAGCGCGATGCACAGTGAGCAGTTCTTC
CDR3: CAGSQDRSAMHSEQFF

size: few
D: TRBD2
J: TRBJ2-2
V: TRBV2
DNA: TGTGCCAGCACCCAGGGAGGGACCGGGGAGCTGTTTTTT
CDR3: CASTQGGTGELFF

size: -
D: -
J: TRBJ1-1
V: TRBV29-1
DNA: TGCAGCGTTGAAGAATGGACCTGGAGGACTGAAGCTTTCTTT
CDR3: CSVEEWTWRTEAFF

size: once
D: -
J: TRBJ1-6
V: TRBV11-1
DNA: TGTGACAGCATCCGGACACTAGTTTCACCCCTCCACTTT
CDR3: CDSIRTLVSPLHF

size: -
D: -
J: TRBJ2-2
V: TRBV4-1
DNA: TGCGCCAGCAGCGGGCGGAAATGCCGGGGAGCTGTTTTT
CDR3: CASSGRKCRGAVF

size: -
D: TRBD2
J: TRBJ2-7
V: TRBV28
DNA: TGTGCCAGCTGGGGAGAGTCTAGCGGTAGGGCCGGGTACGAGCAGTACTTC
CDR3: CASWGESSGRAGYEQYF

size: -
D: TRBD2
J: TRBJ2-1
V: TRBV29-1
DNA: TGCAGCGGGACTAGCGGGAAGCTCTTTGAGGATTTCTTC
CDR3: CSGTSGKLFEDFF

size: -
D: TRBD1
J: TRBJ2-7
V: TRBV11-3
DNA: TGTGCCAGCAGTATGGGACAGTCCTACGGGCAGTACTTC
CDR3: CASSMGQSYGQYF

size: -
D: TRBD2
J: TRBJ2-2
V: TRBV29-1
DNA: TGTAGCGTTGAAGCCGGGACTAGCGGGATAACCGGGGAGCTGTCTTTT
CDR3: CSVEAGTSGITGELSF

size: -
D: -
J: TRBJ1-4
V: TRBV6-1
DNA: TGTGCCAGCGCTATCGGTACAACTAATGAAAAACTGTTTTTT
CDR3: CASAIGTTNEKLFF

size: -
D: -
J: TRBJ2-7
V: TRBV10-3
DNA: TGTGCCGCTCAGACAGGGGTCGGCGGGGGGTATGAGCAGTACTTC
CDR3: CAAQTGVGGGYEQYF

size: -
D: -
J: TRBJ2-1
V: TRBV28
DNA: TGTGTCAGCAGTCTGGGACAAAGCTCCTGCAATGAGCAGTTCTTC
CDR3: CVSSLGQSSCNEQFF

size: -
D: TRBD2
J: TRBJ2-7
V: TRBV3-1
DNA: TGTGCCAGCAGACGCGGACTAGCGGAAACCTACGAGCAGTACTTC
CDR3: CASRRGLAETYEQYF

size: -
D: -
J: TRBJ2-5
V: TRBV5-5
DNA: TGTGCCAGCAGCTTGGAATCATGCCCTGGGGAGACCCAGTACTTC
CDR3: CASSLESCPGETQYF

size: few
D: -
J: TRBJ2-6
V: TRBV14
DNA: TGTGCCAGCAGCCAAGGCGCAGCTGGGGCCAACGTCCTGACTTTC
CDR3: CASSQGAAGANVLTF

size: few
D: -
J: TRBJ2-1
V: TRBV14
DNA: TGTGCTACCAGTGCCGTACCGGGATGGGTAAACAATGAGCAGTTCTTC
CDR3: CATSAVPGWVNNEQFF

size: -
D: TRBD2
J: TRBJ2-3
V: TRBV12-3/TRBV12-4
DNA: TGTGCCAGCAGCACGCCGGGGGGGCGAACAGATATGCAGTATTTT
CDR3: CASSTPGGRTDMQYF

size: -
D: -
J: TRBJ1-4
V: TRBV6-5
DNA: TGTGCCAGTAGAATGATTGTAACTAATGAGAAACTGTTTTTT
CDR3: CASRMIVTNEKLFF

size: -
D: TRBD2
J: TRBJ2-1
V: TRBV5-1
DNA: TGCACCAGCAGCCCGGTGGGGGGGTCGAACAATGTGCAGTTCTTC
CDR3: CTSSPVGGSNNVQFF

size: -
D: -
J: TRBJ2-7
V: TRBV6-1
DNA: TGTACCAGCAATGACGGCTATGAGCAGTACTTC
CDR3: CTSNDGYEQYF

size: -
D: TRBD1
J: TRBJ2-7
V: TRBV18
DNA: TGTGCCTGCTCACCGGCACAGGGGTACGAGCAGTACTTC
CDR3: CACSPAQGYEQYF

size: -
D: TRBD2
J: TRBJ2-5
V: TRBV7-3
DNA: TGTGCCAGCAGCTTCGGGGCGGGAGTTGGAGAGACCCAGTACTTC
CDR3: CASSFGAGVGETQYF

size: -
D: TRBD2
J: TRBJ2-7
V: TRBV11-2
DNA: TGTGACAGCAGCTTGAGGGAGGGAAGGACTAGCGGGCTCAGCTCCTATGAGCAGTACTTC
CDR3: CDSSLREGRTSGLSSYEQYF